The 21 T cell receptor beta chains listed next were all sequenced from one sample in a study of post-analysis software for immune sequencing data. Regarding the study as a whole: Comparison of patients with controls showed about 5 TRBV segments more frequent in patients, TRBV5-6, TRBV5-1 and TRBV20-1 among them.

Sequencing libraries made from TCR beta cDNA carried unique molecular identifiers. MiXCR, applied by TCRdb to the PCR reads, yields one record per CDR3 protein. This table holds roughly 400,000 distinct CDR3 sequences, roughly 38% found once. What these receptors recognize is not known. Sequencing was performed on blood. The receptor set was obtained from a girl aged 2-10 years with multiple sclerosis.

This clonotype was counted many times. The chain links TRBV10-3 to TRBJ2-1, with TRBD2 matching over 10 bases. V trimming: 8 bases; J trimming: 14 bases; junction bases outside the gene matches: 12. The CDR3 is 13 amino acids. The germline gives CDR1 ENHRY, CDR2 SYGVKD. The CDR3 here is CAIGGGLAGEEFF. CDR3 sequence (DNA): TGTGCCATCGGAGGGGGGCTAGCGGGGGAGGAGTTCTTC.

This clonotype has a handful of counts. The CDR3 bases are TGTGCCAGCAGTTACGCAGGGGGGATCGATGGCTACACCTTC. Encoded protein: CASSYAGGIDGYTF. This chain connects TRBV6-5 to TRBJ1-2, with 7 bases fitting TRBD1. There are 14 residues in the CDR3. Germline lookup yields CDR1 MNHEY and CDR2 SVGAGI. V was pared by 2 bases and J by 6 bases, with 6 bases of the junction left unmatched.

This clonotype was seen just once. A much larger clone differs from this one at a single base, so this may be a read error. The CDR3 region has the DNA TGTACCACCAAGGAGCCAGGGGGCATCGAGCAGTACTTC. It codes for CTTKEPGGIEQYF. The chain recombines TRBV12-3 or TRBV12-4 with TRBJ2-7, with 8 nucleotides matching TRBD1. The CDR3 loop spans 13 amino acids.

The chain combines TRBV7-9 with TRBJ2-5, with TRBD1 matching over 7 bases. Trimming removed 5 bases from V and 1 base from J; junction bases left unmatched: 7. CDR1 and CDR2 from the germline V gene are SEHNR and FQNEAQ (reference sequence). This CDR3 spans 15 amino acids. The CDR3 spells CASSRDRAPQETQYF. CDR3 in DNA: TGTGCCAGCAGCAGAGACAGGGCCCCCCAAGAGACCCAGTACTTC.

The chain recombines TRBV24-1 with TRBJ2-1, with D tentatively TRBD2 (6 bases). Germline CDR1 KGHDR, CDR2 SFDVKD. CDR3 length: 12 amino acids. The V gene lost 4 bases and the J gene lost 10 bases, with 10 bases spanning the gap. The CDR3 reads CATSDPGREQFF. The CDR3 bases are TGTGCCACCAGTGACCCAGGGAGGGAGCAGTTCTTC.

This clonotype was seen a few times. A read error may account for a junction end that differs from germline. CDR3 in amino acids: CASSFGREAFF. The CDR3 nucleotides read TGTGCCAGTAGCTTCGGCCGAGAAGCTTTCTTT. The V and J genes are TRBV7-9 and TRBJ1-1; D gene uncertain. The CDR3 contains 11 residues. Germline CDR1 reads SEHNR; CDR2 reads FQNEAQ (reference sequence). The whole variable domain, filled in from reference TRBV7-9 and TRBJ1-1, reads DTGVSQNPRHKITKRGQNVTFRCDPISEHNRLYWYRQTLGQGPEFLTYFQNEAQLEKSRLLSDRFSAERPKGSFSTLEIQRTEQGDSAMYLCASSFGREAFFGQGTRLTVV.

This clonotype has just a few counts. V and J are TRBV20-1 and TRBJ2-7; 8 bases agree with TRBD2. The CDR3 extends over 18 amino acids. Trimming removed 1 base from V and 4 bases from J; junction bases left unmatched: 18. Per the germline V gene, CDR1 is DFQATT and CDR2 is SNEGSKA (reference sequence). The CDR3: CSARGMSERAGDYYEQYF. CDR3 coding DNA: TGCAGTGCTAGAGGAATGTCCGAACGAGCGGGGGACTATTACGAGCAGTACTTC.

The chain carries TRBV5-1 and TRBJ2-5, with D unresolved. V shed 0 bases and J shed 5 bases, with 8 bases lying between them. CDR1 is SGHRS and CDR2 is YFSETQ in the germline V gene. The CDR3 totals 13 residues. Written as DNA, the CDR3 is TGCGCCAGCAGCTTGGTACTCGATGAGACCCAGTACTTC. Translation: CASSLVLDETQYF.

The V call is TRBV20-1, the J call TRBJ2-1; D possibly uses TRBD1 or TRBD2 (5 bases each). V was pared by 5 bases and J by 6 bases, with 14 bases between. The CDR3 is made up of 13 amino acids. The germline gives CDR1 DFQATT, CDR2 SNEGSKA (reference sequence). This CDR3 reads CSAALGTINEQFF. DNA of the CDR3: TGCAGTGCTGCCCTCGGGACGATCAATGAGCAGTTCTTC.

The J gene is TRBJ2-4, the V gene TRBV28; no reliable D call. The J call may be faulty, since TRBJ2-7 better matches the DNA end. The CDR3 totals 12 residues. Germline loops: CDR1 MDHEN, CDR2 SYDVKM. Here the CDR3 reads CASSPPPYEQYF. Here the CDR3 DNA reads TGTGCCAGCAGTCCTCCTCCCTACGAGCAGTACTTC.

This clonotype was observed a few times. The chain joins TRBV6-4 to TRBJ2-1; weak D call: TRBD2 (6 bases). CDR3 size: 14 residues. Deletions cut 4 bases from V and 8 bases from J, with 15 bases between. The V gene's germline CDR1 is MRHNA and CDR2 SNTAGT. Here the CDR3 reads CASSVEGSLDEQFF. Here the CDR3 DNA reads TGTGCCAGCAGTGTGGAGGGTAGCTTAGATGAGCAGTTCTTC.

This clonotype was detected only a few times. The chain combines TRBV20-1 with TRBJ1-2; no reliable D call. With 3 bases removed from V and 2 bases from J, the gap between germline ends came to 7 bases. This CDR3 is built from 12 residues. Looked up from germline, CDR1 is DFQATT and CDR2 is SNEGSKA (reference sequence). The CDR3 region has the DNA TGCAGTGCTAGGATACAGAACTATGGCTACACCTTC. As protein: CSARIQNYGYTF.

In its sample, this clonotype was seen a few times. The chain is built from TRBV29-1 and TRBJ2-5, with a tentative D call TRBD2 (6 bases). This CDR3 is built from 14 residues. CDR1 and CDR2 (germline): SQVTM, ANQGSEA. V lost 7 bases and J lost 4, with 19 bases in between. CDR3 DNA: TGCAGCGGCCGGGAGCGGCCCGGACGAGAGACCCAGTACTTC. Protein product: CSGRERPGRETQYF.

This clonotype was counted many times. The V call is TRBV7-8, the J call TRBJ2-7; possibly TRBD1 for D (6 bases). V was clipped by 2 bases and J by 2 bases, with 10 bases between them. The germline V gene encodes CDR1 SGHVS and CDR2 FQNEAQ. CDR3 length: 14 residues. In nucleotides, the CDR3 is TGTGCCAGCAGCTTAACAGGGCCCACCTACGAGCAGTACTTC. It specifies CASSLTGPTYEQYF.

This chain joins TRBV6-4 and TRBJ2-3; 7 positions agree with TRBD2. Germline CDR1 and CDR2: MRHNA and SNTAGT. The CDR3 length is 15 residues. J lost 9 bases, V lost 3 bases, and 12 bases had no gene match. The CDR3 coding sequence is TGTGCCAGCAGTGAGAGAGTAGGCGGCGGGGGAACGCAGTATTTT. It specifies CASSERVGGGGTQYF.

The chain carries TRBV6-6 and TRBJ1-2; perhaps TRBD1 as D (5 bases). V lost 6 bases, J lost 8 bases, and 16 bases lay in between. Per the germline V gene, CDR1 is MNHNY and CDR2 is SVGAGI (reference sequence). The CDR3 runs 13 residues. Here the CDR3 reads CASSPDSLSGYTF. CDR3 in DNA: TGTGCCAGCAGCCCAGACAGCTTGTCGGGCTACACCTTC.

The gene calls are TRBV10-3 and TRBJ2-3, with unresolved D. From germline, CDR1 is ENHRY and CDR2 SYGVKD. Trimming removed 4 bases at V and 2 bases at J, with 10 bases between. The CDR3 is made up of 14 amino acids. The CDR3 spells CAISGLDITDTQYF. As DNA, the CDR3 is TGTGCCATCAGTGGATTAGACATCACAGATACGCAGTATTTT.

This clonotype appeared a single time. The J gene is TRBJ1-5, the V gene TRBV7-9; D perhaps matches TRBD1 (5 bases). The CDR3 contains 15 residues. With 5 bases removed from V and 4 bases from J, the gap between germline ends came to 15 bases. CDR1 is SEHNR and CDR2 is FQNEAQ in the germline V gene (reference sequence). The chain's CDR3 is CASSKTGGANQPQHF. As DNA, the CDR3 is TGTGCCAGCAGCAAAACCGGAGGGGCAAATCAGCCCCAGCATTTT.

This clonotype was seen only a few times. The V gene is TRBV12-3 or TRBV12-4, the J gene TRBJ1-2, with unresolved D. The CDR3 totals 14 residues. V shed 5 bases and J shed 4 bases, with 14 bases lying between them. CDR3 in amino acids: CASSPNRVAYGYTF. Here the CDR3 DNA reads TGTGCCAGCAGTCCTAACCGGGTTGCCTATGGCTACACCTTC.

This clonotype came up a few times. This chain links TRBV7-2 with TRBJ1-2; the D gene is possibly TRBD1 (5 bases). The CDR3 has 14 residues. Trimming took off 4 bases at V and 4 bases at J, with 13 bases between the two ends. CDR1 and CDR2 (germline): SGHTA, FQGNSA. This chain's CDR3 is CASSSTTGPYGYTF. The CDR3 nucleotides are TGTGCCAGCAGCTCGACCACAGGACCCTATGGCTACACCTTC.

CDR3 coding DNA: TGTGCCAGCAGCGGTCCTTACTCCTACGAGCAGTACTTC. Protein sequence: CASSGPYSYEQYF. The chain carries TRBV9 and TRBJ2-7; no definite D call. CDR3 length: 13 residues. Trimming took 3 bases from V and 0 from J, leaving 7 bases between them. CDR1 is SGDLS and CDR2 is YYNGEE in the germline V gene.